This is a list of T cell receptor beta chains from one sample in a study of cytomegalovirus exposure and HLA in healthy donors. Method: immunoSEQ multiplex PCR; TCRdb's copy keeps in-frame clones and lacks some. Its table records 150,000 to 200,000 clones. Material: PBMCs. These receptors were obtained from a man aged 25 to 45 in good health and CMV-seronegative. CDR3s include the opening cysteine and the closing phenylalanine or tryptophan. The order of the fields is J gene, V gene, D gene, CDR3 DNA, CDR3 protein. The D gene is left open where the match is weak.

j_call: TRBJ2-7; v_call: TRBV10-1; d_call: TRBD2; cdr3_nt: TGCGCCAGCACTACGGGACTAGCGGGAGACTACGAGCAGTACTTC; cdr3_aa: CASTTGLAGDYEQYF
j_call: TRBJ2-1; v_call: TRBV5-1; d_call: TRBD2; cdr3_nt: TGCGCCAGCAGCTCCCGACTAGCGGGTCAAGGGGGGAATGAGCAGTTCTTC; cdr3_aa: CASSSRLAGQGGNEQFF
j_call: TRBJ1-1; v_call: TRBV5-1; d_call: -; cdr3_nt: TGCGCCAGCAGCCCAGGGGCGGTGAACACTGAAGCTTTCTTT; cdr3_aa: CASSPGAVNTEAFF
j_call: TRBJ2-1; v_call: TRBV4-1; d_call: -; cdr3_nt: TGCGCCAGCAGCCCCCGAGTGGGAGGAGTCCATGAGCAGTTCTTC; cdr3_aa: CASSPRVGGVHEQFF
j_call: TRBJ2-3; v_call: TRBV6-6; d_call: -; cdr3_nt: TGTGCCAGCAGTCCCCCGCAGGGTCCTAGCACAGATACGCAGTATTTT; cdr3_aa: CASSPPQGPSTDTQYF
j_call: TRBJ2-7; v_call: TRBV14; d_call: -; cdr3_nt: TGTGCCAGCAGCCAAGAACCGGGAGAAGTCTACGAGCAGTACTTC; cdr3_aa: CASSQEPGEVYEQYF
j_call: TRBJ1-3; v_call: TRBV7-9; d_call: -; cdr3_nt: TGTGCCAGCAGCCTCGGGGGTAACACCATATATTTT; cdr3_aa: CASSLGGNTIYF
j_call: TRBJ1-5; v_call: TRBV5-5; d_call: -; cdr3_nt: TGTGCCAGCAGCCTCAGGGGCGAGGTGAATCAGCCCCAGCATTTT; cdr3_aa: CASSLRGEVNQPQHF
j_call: TRBJ2-5; v_call: TRBV6-5; d_call: -; cdr3_nt: TGTGCCAGCAGTGGGACCGGAGGGGAGACCCAGTACTTC; cdr3_aa: CASSGTGGETQYF
j_call: TRBJ2-1; v_call: TRBV19; d_call: TRBD2; cdr3_nt: TGTGCCACCTGGGGGGGACGGGGCGGGAGCACGAATGAGCAGTTCTTC; cdr3_aa: CATWGGRGGSTNEQFF
j_call: TRBJ1-1; v_call: TRBV13; d_call: -; cdr3_nt: TGTGCCAGCAGTCGAGAAAGGGGGTACACTGAAGCTTTCTTT; cdr3_aa: CASSRERGYTEAFF
j_call: TRBJ2-1; v_call: TRBV18; d_call: TRBD2; cdr3_nt: TGTGCCAGCTCACAAGGACTAGCGGGAGTCGGCAATGAGCAGTTCTTC; cdr3_aa: CASSQGLAGVGNEQFF
j_call: TRBJ2-7; v_call: TRBV18; d_call: -; cdr3_nt: TGTGCCAGCTCGAACCCCGGGACAACCTACGAGCAGTACTTC; cdr3_aa: CASSNPGTTYEQYF
j_call: TRBJ2-3; v_call: TRBV6-5; d_call: TRBD2; cdr3_nt: TGTGCCAGCAGTAGGACTAGCGGGAAAACAGATACGCAGTATTTT; cdr3_aa: CASSRTSGKTDTQYF
j_call: TRBJ2-7; v_call: TRBV10-3; d_call: -; cdr3_nt: TGTGCCATCAGTGATGTGATCAGCTCCTACGAGCAGTACTTC; cdr3_aa: CAISDVISSYEQYF
j_call: TRBJ1-1; v_call: TRBV4-3; d_call: -; cdr3_nt: TGCGCCAGCAGCCAAGATTTCATGGCCATGAACACTGAAGCTTTCTTT; cdr3_aa: CASSQDFMAMNTEAFF
j_call: TRBJ1-2; v_call: TRBV6-1; d_call: -; cdr3_nt: TGTGCCAGCAGTGACAGGGGCCTTAACTATGGCTACACCTTC; cdr3_aa: CASSDRGLNYGYTF
j_call: TRBJ2-1; v_call: TRBV7-2; d_call: TRBD2; cdr3_nt: TGTGCCAGCAGCTTAGGACTAGCGGGAGGGTTCTCCTACAATGAGCAGTTCTTC; cdr3_aa: CASSLGLAGGFSYNEQFF
j_call: TRBJ2-1; v_call: TRBV19; d_call: TRBD2; cdr3_nt: TGTGCCAGTAAGTCGGCACTAGCGGGAAGCAATGAGCAGTTCTTC; cdr3_aa: CASKSALAGSNEQFF
j_call: TRBJ1-2; v_call: TRBV27; d_call: TRBD1; cdr3_nt: TGTGCCAGCAGGCAGACAGGGGTAGATGGCTACACCTTC; cdr3_aa: CASRQTGVDGYTF
j_call: TRBJ2-5; v_call: TRBV5-1; d_call: -; cdr3_nt: TGCGCCAGCAGCTTCATTTTCCATGGGGACATACCTCAAGAGAACAGGACCCAGTACTTC; cdr3_aa: CASSFIFHGDIPQENRTQYF
j_call: TRBJ2-3; v_call: TRBV4-1; d_call: -; cdr3_nt: TGCGCCAGCAGCCAAGTGATCTACTCTAGCACAGATACGCAGTATTTT; cdr3_aa: CASSQVIYSSTDTQYF
j_call: TRBJ2-7; v_call: TRBV7-2; d_call: -; cdr3_nt: TGTGCCAGCAGTCCAAACTTGGGGAGCTCCTACGAGCAGTACTTC; cdr3_aa: CASSPNLGSSYEQYF
j_call: TRBJ2-1; v_call: TRBV4-2; d_call: TRBD2; cdr3_nt: TGTGCCAGCAGACTAGCGGGAGATCAAAATGAGCAGTTCTTC; cdr3_aa: CASRLAGDQNEQFF
j_call: TRBJ2-2; v_call: TRBV18; d_call: TRBD2; cdr3_nt: TGTGCCAGCTCACCAAGCGGGACCAACACCGGGGAGCTGTTTTTT; cdr3_aa: CASSPSGTNTGELFF
j_call: TRBJ1-1; v_call: TRBV19; d_call: TRBD1; cdr3_nt: TGTGCCAGTAGGGAGGGGGCAGTCACTGAAGCTTTCTTT; cdr3_aa: CASREGAVTEAFF
j_call: TRBJ1-5; v_call: TRBV6-5; d_call: -; cdr3_nt: TGTGCCAGCAGCCCCCGGCGGGACTATAATCAGCCCCAGCATTTT; cdr3_aa: CASSPRRDYNQPQHF
j_call: TRBJ1-2; v_call: TRBV28; d_call: TRBD1; cdr3_nt: TGTGCCAGCAGTTTAGTTCAGGGGGCTTACTATGGCTACACCTTC; cdr3_aa: CASSLVQGAYYGYTF
j_call: TRBJ2-5; v_call: TRBV5-4; d_call: -; cdr3_nt: TGTGCCAGCAGCTCCGAAATTGGCAGGCAAGAGACCCAGTACTTC; cdr3_aa: CASSSEIGRQETQYF
j_call: TRBJ1-5; v_call: TRBV9; d_call: TRBD1; cdr3_nt: TGTGCCAGCAGCCGGACAGGAGTCAATCAGCCCCAGCATTTT; cdr3_aa: CASSRTGVNQPQHF
j_call: TRBJ2-7; v_call: TRBV5-1; d_call: TRBD2; cdr3_nt: TGCGCCAGCAGCTCCCGACCGGGACTAGGGGGTTCCTACGAGCAGTACTTC; cdr3_aa: CASSSRPGLGGSYEQYF
j_call: TRBJ1-5; v_call: TRBV4-2; d_call: -; cdr3_nt: TGTGCCAGCAGCCGAGGACAGAACAATCAGCCCCAGCATTTT; cdr3_aa: CASSRGQNNQPQHF
j_call: TRBJ2-1; v_call: TRBV5-1; d_call: -; cdr3_nt: TGCGCCAGCAGCTACCGACTAGGGAATGAGCAGTTCTTC; cdr3_aa: CASSYRLGNEQFF
j_call: TRBJ2-1; v_call: TRBV14; d_call: -; cdr3_nt: TGTGCCAGCAGCCAAGATTTAGGAACAGGGTGGAGTGAGCAGTTCTTC; cdr3_aa: CASSQDLGTGWSEQFF
j_call: TRBJ2-3; v_call: TRBV11-3; d_call: -; cdr3_nt: TGTGCCAGCAGCTTAGATGGCAACACAGATACGCAGTATTTT; cdr3_aa: CASSLDGNTDTQYF
j_call: TRBJ2-7; v_call: TRBV5-1; d_call: -; cdr3_nt: TGCGCCAGCAGCTTGGCCAGTAGCAACTACGAGCAGTACTTC; cdr3_aa: CASSLASSNYEQYF
j_call: TRBJ2-7; v_call: TRBV5-6; d_call: TRBD2; cdr3_nt: TGTGCCAGCAGCCGGATATGGACTAGCGGATCCTACGAGCAGTACTTC; cdr3_aa: CASSRIWTSGSYEQYF
j_call: TRBJ1-2; v_call: TRBV6-5; d_call: -; cdr3_nt: TGTGCCAGCAGTTATGCGAGCTATGGCTACACCTTC; cdr3_aa: CASSYASYGYTF
j_call: TRBJ1-2; v_call: TRBV7-2; d_call: -; cdr3_nt: TGTGCCAGCAGCTTAGAGGCGCCGGGACGGGGGAATGGCTACACCTTC; cdr3_aa: CASSLEAPGRGNGYTF
j_call: TRBJ2-5; v_call: TRBV6-5; d_call: -; cdr3_nt: TGTGCCAGCAGTTACTCGGAGGTTTGGGAGACCCAGTACTTC; cdr3_aa: CASSYSEVWETQYF
j_call: TRBJ2-1; v_call: TRBV11-1; d_call: TRBD2; cdr3_nt: TGTGCCAGCAGCCCCACTTACGGGACTAGCGGTTCCTACAATGAGCAGTTCTTC; cdr3_aa: CASSPTYGTSGSYNEQFF
j_call: TRBJ2-1; v_call: TRBV7-9; d_call: -; cdr3_nt: TGTGCCAGCAGCCGCGACAGCTACAATGAGCAGTTCTTC; cdr3_aa: CASSRDSYNEQFF
j_call: TRBJ1-1; v_call: TRBV25-1; d_call: -; cdr3_nt: TGTGCCAGCAGCGTAACGGGGAACACTGAAGCTTTCTTT; cdr3_aa: CASSVTGNTEAFF
j_call: TRBJ2-7; v_call: TRBV5-4; d_call: TRBD1; cdr3_nt: TGTGCCAGCAGCATCCGGGACAGGCCCTCCTACGAGCAGTACTTC; cdr3_aa: CASSIRDRPSYEQYF
j_call: TRBJ2-7; v_call: TRBV5-6; d_call: TRBD2; cdr3_nt: TGTGCCAGCGGGACTAGCGGACTCGAGCAGTACTTC; cdr3_aa: CASGTSGLEQYF
j_call: TRBJ2-7; v_call: TRBV10-2; d_call: TRBD2; cdr3_nt: TGCGCCAGCAGTGTTTCGCTAGCGGGAAGCGAGCAGTACTTC; cdr3_aa: CASSVSLAGSEQYF